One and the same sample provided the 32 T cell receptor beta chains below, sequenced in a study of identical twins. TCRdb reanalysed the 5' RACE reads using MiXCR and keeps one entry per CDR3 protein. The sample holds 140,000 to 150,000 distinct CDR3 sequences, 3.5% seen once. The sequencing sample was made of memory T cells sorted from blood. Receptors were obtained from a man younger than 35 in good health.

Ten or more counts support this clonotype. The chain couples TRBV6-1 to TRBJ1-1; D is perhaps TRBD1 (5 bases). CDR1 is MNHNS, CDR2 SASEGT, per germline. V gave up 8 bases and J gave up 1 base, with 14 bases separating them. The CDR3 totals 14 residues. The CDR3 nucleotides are TGTGCCAGCCGATTTCAGGGTACGAACACTGAAGCTTTCTTT. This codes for CASRFQGTNTEAFF.

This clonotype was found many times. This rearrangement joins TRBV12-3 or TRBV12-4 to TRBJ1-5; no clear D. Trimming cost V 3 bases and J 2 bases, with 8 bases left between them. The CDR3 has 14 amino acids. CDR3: CASSFWSGNQPQHF. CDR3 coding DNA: TGTGCCAGCAGTTTCTGGTCGGGCAATCAGCCCCAGCATTTT.

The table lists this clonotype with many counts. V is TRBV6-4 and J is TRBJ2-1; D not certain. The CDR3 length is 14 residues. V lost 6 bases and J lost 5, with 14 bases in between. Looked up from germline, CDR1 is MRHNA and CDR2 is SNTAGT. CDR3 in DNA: TGTGCCAGCAGCCCCCGAATAGAAAACAATGAGCAGTTCTTC. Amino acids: CASSPRIENNEQFF.

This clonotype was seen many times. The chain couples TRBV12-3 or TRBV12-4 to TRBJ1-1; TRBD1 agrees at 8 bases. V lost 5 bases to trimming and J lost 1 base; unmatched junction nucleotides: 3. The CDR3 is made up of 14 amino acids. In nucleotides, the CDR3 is TGTGCCAGCAGTATGACAGGGGAGAACACTGAAGCTTTCTTT. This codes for CASSMTGENTEAFF.

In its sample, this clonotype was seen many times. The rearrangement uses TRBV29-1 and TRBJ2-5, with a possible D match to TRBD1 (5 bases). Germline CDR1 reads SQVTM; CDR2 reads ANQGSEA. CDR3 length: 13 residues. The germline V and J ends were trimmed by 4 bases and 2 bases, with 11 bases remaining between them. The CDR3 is CSVVGAGQETQYF. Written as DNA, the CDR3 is TGCAGCGTTGTAGGGGCAGGGCAAGAGACCCAGTACTTC.

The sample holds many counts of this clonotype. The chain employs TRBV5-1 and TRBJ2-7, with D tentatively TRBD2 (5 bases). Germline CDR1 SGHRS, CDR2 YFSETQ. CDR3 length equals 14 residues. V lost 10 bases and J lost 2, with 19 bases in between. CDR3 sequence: CAFTEGRNPYEQYF. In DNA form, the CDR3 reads TGCGCCTTCACTGAGGGCAGGAACCCCTACGAGCAGTACTTC.

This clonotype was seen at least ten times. In nucleotides, the CDR3 is TGCAGTGCTAGGGCGGGCGATTCACCCCTCCACTTT. This codes for CSARAGDSPLHF. The rearrangement joins TRBV20-1 to TRBJ1-6; D unresolved. Germline V lookup: CDR1 DFQATT, CDR2 SNEGSKA (reference sequence). The CDR3 length is 12 residues. With 3 bases removed from V and 8 bases from J, the gap between germline ends came to 8 bases.

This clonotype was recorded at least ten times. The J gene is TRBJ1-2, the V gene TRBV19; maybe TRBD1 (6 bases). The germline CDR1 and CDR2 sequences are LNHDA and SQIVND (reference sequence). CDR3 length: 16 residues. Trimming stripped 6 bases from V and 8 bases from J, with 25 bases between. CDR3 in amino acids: CASRPSREQGLTGYTF. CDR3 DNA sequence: TGTGCCAGTAGACCCTCCCGGGAACAGGGTTTAACCGGCTACACCTTC.

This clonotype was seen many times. CDR3 loop: CASSLGSPPKTQYF. The CDR3, as DNA: TGTGCCAGCAGCCTTGGCAGCCCCCCAAAGACCCAGTACTTC. The chain employs TRBV7-9 and TRBJ2-5, with D unclear. Germline-derived CDR1 and CDR2 are SEHNR and FQNEAQ (reference sequence). The CDR3 is made up of 14 amino acids. The V end was cut by 5 bases, the J end by 6 bases, with 16 bases between.

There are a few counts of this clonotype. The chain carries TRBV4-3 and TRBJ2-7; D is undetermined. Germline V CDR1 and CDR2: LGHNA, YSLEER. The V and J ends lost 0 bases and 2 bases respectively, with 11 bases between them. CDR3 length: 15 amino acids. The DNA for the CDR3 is TGCGCCAGCAGCCAAGATCCGAACATACCCTACGAGCAGTACTTC. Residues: CASSQDPNIPYEQYF.

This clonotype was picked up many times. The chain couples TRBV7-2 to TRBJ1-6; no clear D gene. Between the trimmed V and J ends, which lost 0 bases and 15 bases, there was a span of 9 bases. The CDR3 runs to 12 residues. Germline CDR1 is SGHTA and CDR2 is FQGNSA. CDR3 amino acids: CASSLARPYLHF. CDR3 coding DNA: TGTGCCAGCAGCTTAGCGCGCCCGTACCTCCACTTT. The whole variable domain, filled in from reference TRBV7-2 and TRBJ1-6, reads GAGVSQSPSNKVTEKGKDVELRCDPISGHTALYWYRQSLGQGLEFLIYFQGNSAPDKSGLPSDRFSAERTGGSVSTLTIQRTQQEDSAVYLCASSLARPYLHFGNGTRLTVT.

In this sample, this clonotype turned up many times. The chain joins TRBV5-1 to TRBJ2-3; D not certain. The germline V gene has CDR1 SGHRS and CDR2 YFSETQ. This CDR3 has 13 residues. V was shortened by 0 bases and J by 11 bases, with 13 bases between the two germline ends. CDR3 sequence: CASSLESGLMQYF. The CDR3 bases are TGCGCCAGCAGCTTGGAATCCGGTTTGATGCAGTATTTT.

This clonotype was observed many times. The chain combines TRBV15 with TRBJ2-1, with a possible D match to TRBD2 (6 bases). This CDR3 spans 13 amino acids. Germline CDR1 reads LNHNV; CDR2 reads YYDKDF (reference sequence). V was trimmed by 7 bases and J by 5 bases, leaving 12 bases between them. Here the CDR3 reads CATTIGGNNEQFF. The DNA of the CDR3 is TGTGCCACCACGATCGGCGGGAACAATGAGCAGTTCTTC. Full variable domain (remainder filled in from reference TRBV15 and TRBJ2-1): DAMVIQNPRYQVTQFGKPVTLSCSQTLNHNVMYWYQQKSSQAPKLLFHYYDKDFNNEADTPDNFQSRRPNTSFCFLDIRSPGLGDTAMYLCATTIGGNNEQFFGPGTRLTVL.

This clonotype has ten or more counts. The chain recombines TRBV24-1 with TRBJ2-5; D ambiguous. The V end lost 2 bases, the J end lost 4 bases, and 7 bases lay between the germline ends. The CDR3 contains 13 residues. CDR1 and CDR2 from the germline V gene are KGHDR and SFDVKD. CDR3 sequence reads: CATSDSDRETQYF. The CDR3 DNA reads TGTGCCACCAGTGATTCGGACCGAGAGACCCAGTACTTC.

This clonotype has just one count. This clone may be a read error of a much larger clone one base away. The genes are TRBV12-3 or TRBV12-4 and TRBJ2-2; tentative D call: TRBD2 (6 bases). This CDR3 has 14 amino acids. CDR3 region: CASLGWVGTGEVFF. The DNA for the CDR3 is TGTGCCAGCTTAGGGTGGGTTGGCACCGGGGAGGTGTTTTTT.

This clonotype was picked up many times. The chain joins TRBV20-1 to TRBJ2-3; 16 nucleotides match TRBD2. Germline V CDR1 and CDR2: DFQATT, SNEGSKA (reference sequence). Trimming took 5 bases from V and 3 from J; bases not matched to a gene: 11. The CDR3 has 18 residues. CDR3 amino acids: CSAPGTSGRAGATDTQYF. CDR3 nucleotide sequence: TGCAGTGCTCCCGGGACTAGCGGGAGGGCTGGGGCGACAGATACGCAGTATTTT.

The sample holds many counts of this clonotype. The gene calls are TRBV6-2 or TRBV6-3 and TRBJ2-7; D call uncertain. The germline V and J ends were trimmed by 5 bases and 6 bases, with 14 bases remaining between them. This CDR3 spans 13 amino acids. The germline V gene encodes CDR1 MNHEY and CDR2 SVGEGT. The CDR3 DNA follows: TGTGCCAGCAGTCAGAAAGAGAGTTCCGAGCAGTACGTC. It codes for CASSQKESSEQYV.

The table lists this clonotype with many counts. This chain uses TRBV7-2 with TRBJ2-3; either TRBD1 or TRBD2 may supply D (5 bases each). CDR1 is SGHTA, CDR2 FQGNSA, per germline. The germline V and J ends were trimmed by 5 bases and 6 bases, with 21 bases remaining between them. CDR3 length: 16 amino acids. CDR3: CASSARDRFGMDTQYF. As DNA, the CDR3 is TGTGCCAGCAGCGCTCGGGACCGATTCGGTATGGATACGCAGTATTTT.

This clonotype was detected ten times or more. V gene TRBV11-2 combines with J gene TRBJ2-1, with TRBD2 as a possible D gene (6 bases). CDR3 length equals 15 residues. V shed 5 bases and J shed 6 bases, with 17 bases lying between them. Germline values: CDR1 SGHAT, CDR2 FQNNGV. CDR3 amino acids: CASSISGSGFNEQFF. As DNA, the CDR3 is TGTGCCAGCAGCATTAGCGGTTCGGGGTTCAATGAGCAGTTCTTC.

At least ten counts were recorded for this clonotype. CDR3 loop: CASSVEPGGTDTQYF. CDR3 coding DNA: TGTGCCAGCAGCGTAGAGCCTGGCGGCACAGATACGCAGTATTTT. J is TRBJ2-3 and V is TRBV9; D remains unclear. Germline assignment: CDR1 SGDLS and CDR2 YYNGEE. Trimming removed 0 bases at V and 1 base at J, with 9 bases between. The CDR3 runs 15 residues.

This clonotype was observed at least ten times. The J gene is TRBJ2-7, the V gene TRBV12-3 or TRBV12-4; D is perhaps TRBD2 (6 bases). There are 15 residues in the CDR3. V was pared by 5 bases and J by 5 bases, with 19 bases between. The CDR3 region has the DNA TGTGCCAGCAGTCCGCCTCGGGGGATGAATCACGAGCAGTACTTC. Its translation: CASSPPRGMNHEQYF.

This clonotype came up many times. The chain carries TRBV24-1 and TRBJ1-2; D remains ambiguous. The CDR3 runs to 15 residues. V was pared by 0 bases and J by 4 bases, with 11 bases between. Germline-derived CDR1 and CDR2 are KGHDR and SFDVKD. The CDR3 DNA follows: TGTGCCACCAGTGATTTGCGCCCCTGGGGCTATGGCTACACCTTC. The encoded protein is CATSDLRPWGYGYTF.

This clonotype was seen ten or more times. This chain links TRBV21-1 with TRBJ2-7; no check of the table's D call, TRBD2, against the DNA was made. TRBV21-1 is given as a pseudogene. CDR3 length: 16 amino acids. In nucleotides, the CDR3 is TGTGCCAGCAGCGGAAAAGCGACTAGCGGTGCCTACGAGCAGTACTTC. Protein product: CASSGKATSGAYEQYF.

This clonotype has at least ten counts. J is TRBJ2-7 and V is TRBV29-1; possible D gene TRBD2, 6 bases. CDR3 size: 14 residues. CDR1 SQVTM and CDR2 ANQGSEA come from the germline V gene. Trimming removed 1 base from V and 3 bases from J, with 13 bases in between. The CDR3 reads CSVEAPPEGYEQYV. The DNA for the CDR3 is TGCAGCGTTGAAGCCCCCCCGGAGGGCTACGAGCAGTACGTC.

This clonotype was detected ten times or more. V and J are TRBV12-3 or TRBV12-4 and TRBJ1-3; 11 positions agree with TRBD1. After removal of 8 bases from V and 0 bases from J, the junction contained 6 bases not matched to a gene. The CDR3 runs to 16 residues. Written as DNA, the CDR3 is TGTGCCAGCCGGACAGGGGGCTCTTCCTCTGGAAACACCATATATTTT. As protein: CASRTGGSSSGNTIYF.

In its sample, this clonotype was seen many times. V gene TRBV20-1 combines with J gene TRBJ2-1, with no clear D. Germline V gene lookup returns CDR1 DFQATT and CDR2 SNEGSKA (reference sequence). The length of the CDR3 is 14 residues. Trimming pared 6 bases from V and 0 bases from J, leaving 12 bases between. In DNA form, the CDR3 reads TGCAGTGCGTCCTCCCGGAGCTCCTACAATGAGCAGTTCTTC. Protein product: CSASSRSSYNEQFF.

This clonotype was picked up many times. In DNA form, the CDR3 reads TGTGCCAGCAGTTTAAGAGGCTCTGGGGCCAACGTCCTGACTTTC. Protein sequence: CASSLRGSGANVLTF. The V and J genes are TRBV12-3 or TRBV12-4 and TRBJ2-6; D not certain. The CDR3 extends over 15 amino acids. Trimming cost V 2 bases and J 0 bases, with 5 bases left between them.

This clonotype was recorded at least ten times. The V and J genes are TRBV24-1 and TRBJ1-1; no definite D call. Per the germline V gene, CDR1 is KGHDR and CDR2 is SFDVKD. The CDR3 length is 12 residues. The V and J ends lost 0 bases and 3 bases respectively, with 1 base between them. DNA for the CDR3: TGTGCCACCAGTGATTTGGACACTGAAGCTTTCTTT. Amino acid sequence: CATSDLDTEAFF.

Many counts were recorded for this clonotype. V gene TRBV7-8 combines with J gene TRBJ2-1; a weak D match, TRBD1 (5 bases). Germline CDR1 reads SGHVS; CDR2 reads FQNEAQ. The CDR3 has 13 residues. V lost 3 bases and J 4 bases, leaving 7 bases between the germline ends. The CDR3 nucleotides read TGTGCCAGCAGCTTGGGGCAGTACAATGAGCAGTTCTTC. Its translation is CASSLGQYNEQFF.

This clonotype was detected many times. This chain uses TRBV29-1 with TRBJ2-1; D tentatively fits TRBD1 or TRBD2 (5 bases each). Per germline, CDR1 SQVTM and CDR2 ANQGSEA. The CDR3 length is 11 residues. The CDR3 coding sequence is TGCAGGGGGGACGAGGGCAATGAGCAGTTCTTC. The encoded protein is CRGDEGNEQFF.

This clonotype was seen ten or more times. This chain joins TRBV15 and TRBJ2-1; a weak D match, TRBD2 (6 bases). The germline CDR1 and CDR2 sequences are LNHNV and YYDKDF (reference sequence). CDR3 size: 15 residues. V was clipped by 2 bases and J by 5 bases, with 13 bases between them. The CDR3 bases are TGTGCCACCAGCAGACCGGGACTCGGGAACAATGAGCAGTTCTTC. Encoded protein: CATSRPGLGNNEQFF.

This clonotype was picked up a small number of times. CDR3 in amino acids: CASSGFETQYF. DNA for the CDR3: TGTGCCAGCAGTGGGTTCGAGACCCAGTACTTC. The chain combines TRBV2 with TRBJ2-5; D ambiguous. The germline V gene has CDR1 SNHLY and CDR2 FYNNEI. Trimming left V 4 bases short and J 5 bases short, with 5 bases between. The CDR3 has 11 residues.